These 11 T cell receptor beta chains originate from one sample sequenced in a study of blood T cell repertoires in COVID-19 (TCRdb year 2020). The receptor library was made with the immunoSEQ multiplex PCR assay. Held by TCRdb, this immuneACCESS table contains in-frame sequences only and omits some clones. Under half of the omission traces to an unresolved V gene where checked; the cause of the rest is unknown. This sample lists about 110,000 clones; less than 75% were detected once. The top ten constitute 0.7% to 1% of the sample. The sequencing sample was made of peripheral blood. The receptor set was obtained from a human donor with acute or convalescent COVID-19. The donor label of this sample is uncertain.

This chain links TRBV19 with TRBJ1-4, with 10 positions matching TRBD1. CDR1 LNHDA and CDR2 SQIVND come from the germline V gene (reference sequence). J gave up 3 bases and V 6 bases, and 7 bases lay outside the gene matches. This CDR3 is built from 16 residues. CDR3 in amino acids: CASSMTGGVPNEKLFF. In nucleotides, the CDR3 is TGTGCCAGTAGCATGACAGGGGGCGTCCCTAATGAAAAACTGTTTTTT.

This rearrangement joins TRBV25-1 to TRBJ1-1; a possible D gene is TRBD1 (5 bases). CDR1 and CDR2 from the germline V gene are MGHDK and SYGVNS. The CDR3 loop spans 14 amino acids. V gave up 5 bases and J gave up 5 bases, with 15 bases separating them. This CDR3 is CASSPGVGSTEAFF. For the CDR3, the DNA is TGTGCCAGCAGTCCGGGGGTCGGAAGTACTGAAGCTTTCTTT.

The chain has TRBV6-1 and TRBJ1-5; 8 bases map to TRBD1. The junction had 9 bases not matched to a gene; V was cut back by 4 bases and J by 1 base. Germline V gene lookup returns CDR1 MNHNS and CDR2 SASEGT. The CDR3 runs to 17 residues. In DNA, the CDR3 is TGTGCCAGCAGTGTTGGACAGGGCCTGGCGAGCAATCAGCCCCAGCATTTT. It translates to CASSVGQGLASNQPQHF.

This rearrangement joins TRBV5-6 to TRBJ1-2; D uncertain. In germline, CDR1 is SGHDT, CDR2 YYEEEE. The CDR3 has 12 amino acids. Deletions cut 4 bases from V and 5 bases from J, with 9 bases between. For the CDR3, the DNA is TGTGCCAGCAGCCTAGGATATTATGGCTACACCTTC. This codes for CASSLGYYGYTF.

This clone was detected once. The rearrangement links TRBV2 to TRBJ1-3, with 7 positions matching TRBD1. The CDR3 loop spans 15 amino acids. Germline V gene data show CDR1 as SNHLY and CDR2 as FYNNEI. J gave up 0 bases and V 9 bases, and 8 bases lay outside the gene matches. CDR3 residues: CASRQGTDSGNTIYF. As DNA, the CDR3 is TGTGCCAGTCGACAAGGGACAGACTCTGGAAACACCATATATTTT.

V and J are TRBV27 and TRBJ1-5, with D tentatively TRBD1 (5 bases). CDR1 MNHEY and CDR2 SMNVEV come from the germline V gene (reference sequence). CDR3 length equals 20 residues. V shed 5 bases and J shed 0 bases, with 26 bases lying between them. Written as DNA, the CDR3 is TGTGCCAGCAGTCAGAGGAACCCAGACAGAGAGAGATATAGCAATCAGCCCCAGCATTTT. Protein product: CASSQRNPDRERYSNQPQHF.

The chain combines TRBV2 with TRBJ1-1, with 10 bases aligning to TRBD1. J lost 6 bases, V lost 8 bases, and 9 bases had no gene match. Germline lookup yields CDR1 SNHLY and CDR2 FYNNEI. The CDR3 extends over 14 amino acids. The CDR3 DNA follows: TGTGCCAGCGGGGACAGGGGCGGTCGGTCTGAAGCTTTCTTT. Protein sequence: CASGDRGGRSEAFF. Filled out from reference TRBV2 and TRBJ1-1, the complete variable domain reads EPEVTQTPSHQVTQMGQEVILRCVPISNHLYFYWYRQILGQKVEFLVSFYNNEISEKSEIFDDQFSVERPDGSNFTLKIRSTKLEDSAMYFCASGDRGGRSEAFFGQGTRLTVV.

This chain links TRBV14 with TRBJ2-7; 7 nucleotides line up with TRBD2. The V and J ends lost 1 base and 2 bases, in that order; junction bases with no gene match: 2. The CDR3 is 14 residues long. The germline gives CDR1 SGHDN, CDR2 FVKESK. This CDR3 is CASSQVGGAYEQYF. The CDR3 coding sequence is TGTGCCAGCAGCCAAGTGGGGGGGGCCTACGAGCAGTACTTC.

Here the CDR3 reads CSVRRGGADEKLFF. The CDR3 nucleotides read TGCAGCGTCCGAAGGGGGGGAGCAGATGAAAAACTGTTTTTT. The rearrangement links TRBV29-1 to TRBJ1-4; maybe TRBD1 (6 bases). The CDR3 runs 14 residues. Germline lookup yields CDR1 SQVTM and CDR2 ANQGSEA. Between the trimmed V and J ends, which lost 6 bases and 6 bases, there was a span of 17 bases.

The gene calls are TRBV7-6 and TRBJ2-3; TRBD2 aligns across 9 bases. The CDR3 runs to 19 residues. Per germline, CDR1 SGHVS and CDR2 FNYEAQ. Losses at the gene ends were 4 bases for V and 4 bases for J; bases not matched to a gene: 18. The CDR3 nucleotides are TGTGCCAGCAGCTCCCTTCCCCTGCGGCTAGCGGGGATCGCAGATACGCAGTATTTT. As protein: CASSSLPLRLAGIADTQYF.

The chain is built from TRBV6-5 and TRBJ1-1, with 7 bases lining up with TRBD1. The CDR3 consists of 15 residues. The V segment lost 6 bases and the J segment 4 bases; nucleotides outside the gene matches: 11. The germline CDR1 and CDR2 sequences are MNHEY and SVGAGI. CDR3 in amino acids: CASRHLKTGSTEAFF. CDR3 sequence (DNA): TGTGCCAGCAGACACCTTAAGACAGGGAGCACTGAAGCTTTCTTT.